Presented here are 20 T cell receptor beta chains from one specimen sequenced in a study of T cell responses to AZD1222 COVID-19 vaccine. Assay used: immunoSEQ multiplex PCR; TCRdb lists only in-frame clones, some missing. Altogether more than 100,000 clones are present, 80% to 90% being singletons, with the ten largest covering under 4%. Here the sequenced sample was peripheral blood, taken on day 0 of AZD1222 vaccination. Receptors originate from an adult in good health.

J is TRBJ1-2 and V is TRBV19; 7 nucleotides line up with TRBD1. The CDR3 consists of 13 residues. Germline values: CDR1 LNHDA, CDR2 SQIVND (reference sequence). With 5 bases clipped from V and 10 bases from J, the junction kept 10 bases outside the gene matches. The CDR3 protein is CASSATGQSDYTF. The CDR3 DNA follows: TGTGCCAGTAGTGCTACGGGACAGTCAGACTACACCTTC.

The V gene is TRBV29-1, the J gene TRBJ2-7; D remains ambiguous. In germline, CDR1 is SQVTM, CDR2 ANQGSEA. This CDR3 is built from 11 residues. V was cut by 0 bases and J by 7 bases, with 7 bases left in between. The CDR3 protein is CSVEEWGEQYF. CDR3 nucleotides: TGCAGCGTTGAAGAATGGGGAGAGCAGTACTTC.

CDR3 protein: CASSFRESYNEQFF. The CDR3 DNA follows: TGTGCCAGTAGTTTCAGGGAATCCTACAATGAGCAGTTCTTC. This chain joins TRBV19 and TRBJ2-1, with D perhaps matching TRBD1 (5 bases). This CDR3 has 14 residues. V lost 5 bases and J lost 1, with 9 bases in between. From germline, CDR1 is LNHDA and CDR2 SQIVND (reference sequence).

CDR3 sequence reads: CASRPPGYHEQYF. The CDR3 DNA reads TGTGCCAGCAGGCCACCGGGCTACCACGAGCAGTACTTC. This chain links TRBV12-3 or TRBV12-4 with TRBJ2-7; D gene ambiguous. Trimming took off 6 bases at V and 5 bases at J, with 14 bases between the two ends. The CDR3 is 13 residues long.

The genes are TRBV5-1 and TRBJ2-5; TRBD1 matches 10 bases. Trimming cost V 3 bases and J 1 base; bases outside gene matches: 12. This CDR3 spans 18 amino acids. Germline V CDR1 and CDR2: SGHRS, YFSETQ. The CDR3 DNA sequence: TGCGCCAGCAGCTCCGGACAGGGGGGCCTGATACTCCAAGAGACCCAGTACTTC. Its translation: CASSSGQGGLILQETQYF.

This clone came up once. The rearrangement links TRBV30 to TRBJ2-1; no definite D call. V dropped 4 bases and J dropped 1 base, with 8 bases sitting between them. The CDR3 is made up of 13 amino acids. CDR1 and CDR2 (germline): GTSNPN, SVGIG (reference sequence). This CDR3 is CAWTGSSYNEQFF. The CDR3 bases are TGTGCCTGGACCGGGTCTTCCTACAATGAGCAGTTCTTC.

The chain uses TRBV6-1 and TRBJ2-1, with D perhaps matching TRBD2 (6 bases). This CDR3 spans 18 amino acids. Germline loops: CDR1 MNHNS, CDR2 SASEGT. The V and J ends lost 4 bases and 7 bases respectively, with 26 bases between them. CDR3 in DNA: TGTGCCAGCAGTGGCGGGGCAGGGAGTGGTCTGATTGGGAATGAGCAGTTCTTC. Amino acids: CASSGGAGSGLIGNEQFF.

This clone was detected only once. This sequence joins TRBV7-2 and TRBJ2-7; TRBD2 agrees at 12 bases. This CDR3 is 18 amino acids long. The V segment lost 6 bases and the J segment 3 bases; nucleotides outside the gene matches: 15. CDR1 SGHTA and CDR2 FQGNSA come from the germline V gene. CDR3 bases: TGTGCCAGCAGGTCCCCTAGCGGGGGGGCCGTCTTGGGCTACGAGCAGTACTTC. It translates to CASRSPSGGAVLGYEQYF.

The chain combines TRBV28 with TRBJ1-5, with D hard to call. The V gene's germline CDR1 is MDHEN and CDR2 SYDVKM. CDR3 length: 14 residues. Trimming removed 10 bases from V and 0 bases from J, with 13 bases in between. CDR3 coding DNA: TGTGCCACCGGACGGGCCTATAGCAATCAGCCCCAGCATTTT. Its translation: CATGRAYSNQPQHF.

The V and J genes are TRBV2 and TRBJ1-3; D gene unclear. The CDR3 sequence is 14 residues long. Trimming took 5 bases from V and 0 from J, leaving 8 bases between them. Per germline, CDR1 SNHLY and CDR2 FYNNEI. The CDR3 nucleotides read TGTGCCAGCAGTCGGGATCTCTCTGGAAACACCATATATTTT. Translated: CASSRDLSGNTIYF.

The rearrangement uses TRBV29-1 and TRBJ1-4, with D possibly TRBD1 on 5 matching bases. V lost 7 bases and J 5 bases, leaving 17 bases between the germline ends. This CDR3 has 14 residues. Germline lookup yields CDR1 SQVTM and CDR2 ANQGSEA. This chain's CDR3 is CSGRTGRGNEKLFF. CDR3 bases: TGCAGCGGCAGAACAGGAAGAGGGAATGAAAAACTGTTTTTT.

The genes are TRBV7-2 and TRBJ2-5; 12 bases are shared with TRBD2. Per germline, CDR1 SGHTA and CDR2 FQGNSA. The V segment lost 5 bases and the J segment 3 bases; nucleotides outside the gene matches: 4. The CDR3 extends over 15 amino acids. The CDR3 DNA sequence: TGTGCCAGCAGCACCCGGACTAGCGGGAAAGAGACCCAGTACTTC. Amino acids: CASSTRTSGKETQYF.

J is TRBJ1-1 and V is TRBV12-5; D uncertain. The length of the CDR3 is 13 residues. Germline V gene lookup returns CDR1 LGHNT and CDR2 FRNRAP. V was pared by 1 base and J by 4 bases, with 7 bases between. CDR3 sequence reads: CASGLGRGTEAFF. CDR3 bases: TGTGCTAGTGGTTTGGGACGCGGCACTGAAGCTTTCTTT.

This clone was seen only once. The chain combines TRBV27 with TRBJ2-4, with D possibly being TRBD2 (6 bases). Trimming removed 5 bases from V and 2 bases from J, with 16 bases in between. This CDR3 has 16 residues. The germline V gene encodes CDR1 MNHEY and CDR2 SMNVEV (reference sequence). As DNA, the CDR3 is TGTGCCAGCAGTGGGGCTAGCGTCGGAACCAAAAACATTCAGTACTTC. Translation: CASSGASVGTKNIQYF.

The chain carries TRBV7-2 and TRBJ1-2, with a possible D match to TRBD1 (5 bases). There are 13 residues in the CDR3. CDR1 SGHTA and CDR2 FQGNSA come from the germline V gene. V was trimmed by 5 bases and J by 6 bases, leaving 13 bases between them. This CDR3 is CASSGGGADGYTF. Here the CDR3 DNA reads TGTGCCAGCAGCGGGGGTGGGGCAGATGGCTACACCTTC.

CDR3 nucleotide sequence: TGTGCCAGCAGCACAACCCGCCCTAGCGGGAGTTACGAGCAGTACTTC. It yields the protein CASSTTRPSGSYEQYF. J is TRBJ2-7 and V is TRBV7-2; 10 bases agree with TRBD2. With 5 bases clipped from V and 4 bases from J, the junction kept 11 bases outside the gene matches. The CDR3 runs to 16 residues. Germline CDR1 reads SGHTA; CDR2 reads FQGNSA. The variable domain in full, with the rest retrieved from reference TRBV7-2 and TRBJ2-7, is GAGVSQSPSNKVTEKGKDVELRCDPISGHTALYWYRQSLGQGLEFLIYFQGNSAPDKSGLPSDRFSAERTGGSVSTLTIQRTQQEDSAVYLCASSTTRPSGSYEQYFGPGTRLTVT.

The chain links TRBV9 to TRBJ2-5; 10 bases fit TRBD2. J gave up 5 bases and V 0 bases, and 7 bases lay outside the gene matches. The germline CDR1 and CDR2 sequences are SGDLS and YYNGEE. This CDR3 is built from 16 residues. Here the CDR3 reads CASSVEGSGGFETQYF. The CDR3 DNA reads as TGTGCCAGCAGCGTAGAGGGTAGCGGGGGGTTTGAGACCCAGTACTTC.

V is TRBV11-3 and J is TRBJ2-1; 7 bases are shared with TRBD2. Germline V gene sequence: CDR1 SGHNT, CDR2 YENEEA. V lost 3 bases, J lost 2 bases, and 4 bases stayed unmatched. The CDR3 is 15 amino acids. The CDR3 is CASSLVAGAYNEQFF. The CDR3 nucleotides are TGTGCCAGCAGCTTGGTAGCGGGTGCCTACAATGAGCAGTTCTTC.

The chain combines TRBV12-3 or TRBV12-4 with TRBJ2-5, with D hard to call. This CDR3 region has 11 residues. V shed 4 bases and J shed 8 bases, with 8 bases lying between them. The CDR3 DNA sequence: TGTGCCAGCAGTTACCTTAGTACCCAGTACTTC. Translating gives CASSYLSTQYF.

V usage is TRBV5-6 and J usage is TRBJ1-5; TRBD1 aligns across 8 bases. From germline, CDR1 is SGHDT and CDR2 YYEEEE. CDR3 length equals 18 residues. V shed 0 bases and J 4 bases; nucleotides not matched to a gene: 12. This CDR3 reads CASSLGPRQGALNQPQHF. CDR3 sequence (DNA): TGTGCCAGCAGCTTGGGACCAAGGCAGGGGGCCCTAAATCAGCCCCAGCATTTT.